This TCR beta chain was documented in a study of blood T cells in healthy people across ages. Across the study: The template switching approach captured approximately one barcoded beta molecule for every two T cells. Study-wide results and caveats: It was held that diversity estimates obtained from one million T cells represented underestimates. Compared with aged donors, long-lived donors showed fewer expanded clones, suggesting selection.

Then a second PCR, running roughly 7 to 11 cycles, was carried out with a sample-barcoded 5' primer and a J-beta primer mix. In TCRdb, the 5' RACE reads were re-called with MiXCR into one record per CDR3 protein. The repertoire holds about 830,000 distinct CDR3 sequences, around 68% seen once, with 28% in the top ten. With 0 bases removed from V and 0 bases from J, the gap between germline ends came to 12 bases. The CDR3 has 16 amino acids. Germline-derived CDR1 and CDR2 are LNHNV and YYDKDF (reference sequence). This clonotype came up a few times. Its matching antigen is unknown. The source material was blood. This TCR was sampled from a man aged 25 to 40 in good health. This chain links TRBV15 with TRBJ2-7; the D gene is possibly TRBD2 (6 bases). The CDR3 region is CATSRDRAGRSYEQYF. CDR3 DNA: TGTGCCACCAGCAGAGATCGGGCGGGGCGCTCCTACGAGCAGTACTTC.